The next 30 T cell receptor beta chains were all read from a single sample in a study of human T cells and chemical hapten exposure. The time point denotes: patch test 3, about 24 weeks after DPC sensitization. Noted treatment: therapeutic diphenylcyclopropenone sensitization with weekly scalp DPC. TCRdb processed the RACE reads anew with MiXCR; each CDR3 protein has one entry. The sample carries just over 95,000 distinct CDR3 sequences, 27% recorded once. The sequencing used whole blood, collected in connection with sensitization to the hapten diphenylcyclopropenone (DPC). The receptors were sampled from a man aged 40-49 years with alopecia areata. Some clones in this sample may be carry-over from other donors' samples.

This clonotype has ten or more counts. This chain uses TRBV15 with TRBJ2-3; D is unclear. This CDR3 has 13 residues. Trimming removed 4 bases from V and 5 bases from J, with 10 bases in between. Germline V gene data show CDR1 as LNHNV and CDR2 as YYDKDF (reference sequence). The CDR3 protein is CATSTVRRDTQYF. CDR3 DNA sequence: TGTGCCACCAGCACAGTCAGGAGAGATACGCAGTATTTT.

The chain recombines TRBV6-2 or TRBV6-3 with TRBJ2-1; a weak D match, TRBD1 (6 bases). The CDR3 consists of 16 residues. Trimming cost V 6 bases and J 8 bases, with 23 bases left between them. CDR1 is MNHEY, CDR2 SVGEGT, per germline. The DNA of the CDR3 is TGTGCCAGCAGCATCGGGTCAGGGACACTCCGTCATGAGCAGTTCTTC. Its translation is CASSIGSGTLRHEQFF.

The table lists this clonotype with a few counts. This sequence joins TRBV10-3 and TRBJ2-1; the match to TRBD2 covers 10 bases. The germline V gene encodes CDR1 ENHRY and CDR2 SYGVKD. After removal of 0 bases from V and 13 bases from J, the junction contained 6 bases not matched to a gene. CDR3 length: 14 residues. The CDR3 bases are TGTGCCATCAGTGAGTCGACAGGACTAGCGGACCAGTTCTTC. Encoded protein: CAISESTGLADQFF.

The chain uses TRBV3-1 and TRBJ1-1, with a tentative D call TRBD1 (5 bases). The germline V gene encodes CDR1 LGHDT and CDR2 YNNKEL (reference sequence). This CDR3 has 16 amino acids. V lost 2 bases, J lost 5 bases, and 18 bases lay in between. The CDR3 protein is CASSQLTGGGRTEAFF. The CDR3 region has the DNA TGTGCCAGCAGCCAACTTACAGGCGGGGGACGGACTGAAGCTTTCTTT.

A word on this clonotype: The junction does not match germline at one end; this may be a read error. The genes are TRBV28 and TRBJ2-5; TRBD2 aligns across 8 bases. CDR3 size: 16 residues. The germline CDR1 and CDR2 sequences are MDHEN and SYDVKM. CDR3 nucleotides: TGTGCCAGCAGCCTTGCGTCGGGAGGGCATGTGGAGACCCGGTACTTC. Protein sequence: CASSLASGGHVETRYF. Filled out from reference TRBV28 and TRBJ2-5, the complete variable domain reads DVKVTQSSRYLVKRTGEKVFLECVQDMDHENMFWYRQDPGLGLRLIYFSYDVKMKEKGDIPEGYSVSREKKERFSLILESASTNQTSMYLCASSLASGGHVETRYFGPGTRLLVL.

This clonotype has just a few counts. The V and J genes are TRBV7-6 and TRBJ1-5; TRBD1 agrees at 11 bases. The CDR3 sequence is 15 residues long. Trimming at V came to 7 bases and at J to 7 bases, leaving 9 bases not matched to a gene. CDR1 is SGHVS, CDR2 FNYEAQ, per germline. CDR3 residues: CASTPGTGGPQPQHF. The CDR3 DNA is TGTGCCAGCACACCAGGGACAGGGGGGCCGCAGCCCCAGCATTTT.

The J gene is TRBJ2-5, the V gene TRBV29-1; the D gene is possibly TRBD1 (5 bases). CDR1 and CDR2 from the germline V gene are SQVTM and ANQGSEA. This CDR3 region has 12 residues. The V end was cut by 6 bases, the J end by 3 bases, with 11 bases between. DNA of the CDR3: TGCAGCGTAAAAACAGGAGAAGAGACCCAGTACTTC. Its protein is CSVKTGEETQYF.

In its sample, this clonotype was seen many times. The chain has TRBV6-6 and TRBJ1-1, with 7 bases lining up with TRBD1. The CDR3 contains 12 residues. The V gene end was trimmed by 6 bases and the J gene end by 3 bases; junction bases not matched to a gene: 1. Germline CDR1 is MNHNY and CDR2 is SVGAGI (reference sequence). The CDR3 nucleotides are TGTGCCAGCAGCGACAGGGACACTGAAGCTTTCTTT. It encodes CASSDRDTEAFF.

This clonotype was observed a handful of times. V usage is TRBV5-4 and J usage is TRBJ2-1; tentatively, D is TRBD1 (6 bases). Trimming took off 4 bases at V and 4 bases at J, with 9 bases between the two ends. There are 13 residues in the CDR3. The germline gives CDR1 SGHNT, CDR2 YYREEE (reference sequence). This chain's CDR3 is CASSPGTYNEQFF. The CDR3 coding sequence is TGTGCCAGCAGCCCAGGGACATACAATGAGCAGTTCTTC.

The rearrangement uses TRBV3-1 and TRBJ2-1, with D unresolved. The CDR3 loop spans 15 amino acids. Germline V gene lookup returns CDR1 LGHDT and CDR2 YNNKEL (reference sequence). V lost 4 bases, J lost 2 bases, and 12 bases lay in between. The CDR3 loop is CASSPRLQPYNEQFF. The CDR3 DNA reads TGTGCCAGCAGCCCTAGACTCCAACCCTACAATGAGCAGTTCTTC.

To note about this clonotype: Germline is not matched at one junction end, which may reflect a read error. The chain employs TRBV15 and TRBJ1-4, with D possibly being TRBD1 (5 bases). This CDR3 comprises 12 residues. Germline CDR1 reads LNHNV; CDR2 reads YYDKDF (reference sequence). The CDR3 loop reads CATTIGDEKLFF. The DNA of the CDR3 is TGTGCAACCACGATAGGGGACGAAAAACTGTTTTTT.

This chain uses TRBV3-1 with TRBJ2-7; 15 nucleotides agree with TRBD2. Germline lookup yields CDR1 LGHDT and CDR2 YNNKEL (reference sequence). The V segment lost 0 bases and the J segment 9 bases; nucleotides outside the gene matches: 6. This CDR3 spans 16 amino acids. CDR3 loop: CASSQEGLAGGGGQYF. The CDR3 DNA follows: TGTGCCAGCAGCCAAGAGGGACTAGCGGGAGGAGGAGGGCAGTACTTC.

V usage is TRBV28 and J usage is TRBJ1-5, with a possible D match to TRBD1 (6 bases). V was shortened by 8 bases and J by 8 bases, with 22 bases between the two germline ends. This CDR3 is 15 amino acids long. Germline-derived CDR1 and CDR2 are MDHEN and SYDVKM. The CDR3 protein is CASYRTAPEAEPQHF. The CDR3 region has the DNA TGTGCCAGCTATCGGACAGCTCCCGAGGCGGAGCCCCAGCATTTT.

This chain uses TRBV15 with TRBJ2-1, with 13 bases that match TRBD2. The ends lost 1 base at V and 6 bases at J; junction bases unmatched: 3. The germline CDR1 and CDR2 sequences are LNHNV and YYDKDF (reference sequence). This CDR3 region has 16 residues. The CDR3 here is CATSRGGLAGSNEQFF. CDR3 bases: TGTGCCACCAGCAGAGGGGGACTAGCGGGATCCAATGAGCAGTTCTTC.

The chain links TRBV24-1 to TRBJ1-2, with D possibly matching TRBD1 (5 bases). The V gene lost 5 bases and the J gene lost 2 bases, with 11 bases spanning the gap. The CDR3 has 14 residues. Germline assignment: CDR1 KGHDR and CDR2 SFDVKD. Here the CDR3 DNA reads TGTGCCACCAGTGGGGAGGGGCGGAACTATGGCTACACCTTC. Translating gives CATSGEGRNYGYTF.

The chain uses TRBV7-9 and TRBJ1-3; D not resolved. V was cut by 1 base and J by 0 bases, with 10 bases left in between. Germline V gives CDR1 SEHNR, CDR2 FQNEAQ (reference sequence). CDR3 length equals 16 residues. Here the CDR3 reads CASSLDSFPSGNTIYF. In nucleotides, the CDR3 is TGTGCCAGCAGCTTAGACAGCTTCCCCTCTGGAAACACCATATATTTT.

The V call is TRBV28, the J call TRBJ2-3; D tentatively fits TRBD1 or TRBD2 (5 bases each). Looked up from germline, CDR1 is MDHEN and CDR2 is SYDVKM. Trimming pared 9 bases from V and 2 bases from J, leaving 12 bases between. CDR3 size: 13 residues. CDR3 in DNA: TGTGCCAGTGTCCTGGGGACCACAGATACGCAGTATTTT. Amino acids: CASVLGTTDTQYF.

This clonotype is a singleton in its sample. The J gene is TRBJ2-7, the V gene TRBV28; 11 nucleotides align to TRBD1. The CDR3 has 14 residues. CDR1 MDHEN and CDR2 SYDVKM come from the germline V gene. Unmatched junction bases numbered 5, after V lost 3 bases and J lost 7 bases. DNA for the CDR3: TGTGCCAGCAGTTTTGGGACAGGGGGTGATGAGCAGTACTTC. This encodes CASSFGTGGDEQYF.

CDR3 amino acids: CASSRGLEKFF. The CDR3, as DNA: TGTGCCAGCAGCCGTGGACTAGAGAAGTTCTTC. The rearrangement joins TRBV3-1 to TRBJ2-1; TRBD2 agrees at 7 bases. Trimming cost V 4 bases and J 14 bases; bases outside gene matches: 5. The CDR3 covers 11 residues. Germline assignment: CDR1 LGHDT and CDR2 YNNKEL (reference sequence).

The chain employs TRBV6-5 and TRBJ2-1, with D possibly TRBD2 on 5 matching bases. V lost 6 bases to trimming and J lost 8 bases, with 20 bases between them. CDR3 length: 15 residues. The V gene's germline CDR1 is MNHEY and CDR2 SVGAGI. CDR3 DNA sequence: TGTGCCAGCAGCCCTTATGGGGAGCGTCGCGATGAGCAGTTCTTC. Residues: CASSPYGERRDEQFF.

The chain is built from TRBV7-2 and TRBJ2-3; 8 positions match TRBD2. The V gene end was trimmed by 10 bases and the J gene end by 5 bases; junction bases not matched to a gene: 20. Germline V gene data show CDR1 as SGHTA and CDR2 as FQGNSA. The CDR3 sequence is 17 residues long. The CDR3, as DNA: TGTGCCACTTCCAACCGGGGGGGCACTCCCCAGGGAGATACGCAGTATTTT. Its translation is CATSNRGGTPQGDTQYF.

CDR3: CASGRGTTGELFF. CDR3 in DNA: TGTGCCAGCGGCAGGGGGACCACCGGGGAGCTGTTTTTT. The chain joins TRBV7-2 to TRBJ2-2, with 7 nucleotides matching TRBD1. The length of the CDR3 is 13 residues. The germline gives CDR1 SGHTA, CDR2 FQGNSA. V lost 8 bases, J lost 4 bases, and 4 bases stayed unmatched. Variable domain in full (rest from reference TRBV7-2 and TRBJ2-2): GAGVSQSPSNKVTEKGKDVELRCDPISGHTALYWYRQSLGQGLEFLIYFQGNSAPDKSGLPSDRFSAERTGGSVSTLTIQRTQQEDSAVYLCASGRGTTGELFFGEGSRLTVL.

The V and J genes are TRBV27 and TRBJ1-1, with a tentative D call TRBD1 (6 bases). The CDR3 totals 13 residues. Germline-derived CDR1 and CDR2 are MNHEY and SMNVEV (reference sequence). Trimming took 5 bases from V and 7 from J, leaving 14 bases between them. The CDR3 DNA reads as TGTGCCAGCAGTGCCCAGGGGATGATTGAAGCTTTCTTT. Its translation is CASSAQGMIEAFF.

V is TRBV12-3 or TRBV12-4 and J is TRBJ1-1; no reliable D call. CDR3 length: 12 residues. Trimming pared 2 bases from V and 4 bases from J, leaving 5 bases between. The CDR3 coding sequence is TGTGCCAGCAGTTTACCGCCCACTGAAGCTTTCTTT. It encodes CASSLPPTEAFF.

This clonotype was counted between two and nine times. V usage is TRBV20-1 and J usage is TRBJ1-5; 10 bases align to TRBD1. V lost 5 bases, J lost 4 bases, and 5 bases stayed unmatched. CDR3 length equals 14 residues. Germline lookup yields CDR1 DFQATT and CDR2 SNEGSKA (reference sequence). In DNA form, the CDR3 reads TGCAGTGCTGACGGACAGGGGGGAAATCAGCCCCAGCATTTT. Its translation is CSADGQGGNQPQHF.

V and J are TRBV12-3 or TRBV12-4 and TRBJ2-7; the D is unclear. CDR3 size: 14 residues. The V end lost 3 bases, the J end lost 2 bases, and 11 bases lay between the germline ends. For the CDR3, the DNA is TGTGCCAGCAGTTTCGGCGGCTCCACCTACGAGCAGTACTTC. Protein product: CASSFGGSTYEQYF.

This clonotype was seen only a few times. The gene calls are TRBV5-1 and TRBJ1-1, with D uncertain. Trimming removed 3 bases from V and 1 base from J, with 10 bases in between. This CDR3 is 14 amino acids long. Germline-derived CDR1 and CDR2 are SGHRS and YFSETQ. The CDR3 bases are TGCGCCAGCAGCTCTACAGAAGCGAACACTGAAGCTTTCTTT. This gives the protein CASSSTEANTEAFF.

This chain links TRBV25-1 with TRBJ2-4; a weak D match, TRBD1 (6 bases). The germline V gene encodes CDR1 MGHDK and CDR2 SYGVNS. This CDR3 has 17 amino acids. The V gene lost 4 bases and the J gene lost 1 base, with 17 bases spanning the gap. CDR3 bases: TGTGCCAGCAGTGCGCAACAGGGTTGGGCGGCCAAAAACATTCAGTACTTC. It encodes CASSAQQGWAAKNIQYF.

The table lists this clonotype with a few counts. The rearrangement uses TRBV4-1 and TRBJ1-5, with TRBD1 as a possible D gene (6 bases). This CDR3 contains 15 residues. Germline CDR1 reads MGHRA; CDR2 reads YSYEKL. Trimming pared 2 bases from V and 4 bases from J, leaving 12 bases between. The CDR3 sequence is CASSQLQGQNQPQHF. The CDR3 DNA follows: TGCGCCAGCAGCCAATTACAGGGCCAGAATCAGCCCCAGCATTTT.

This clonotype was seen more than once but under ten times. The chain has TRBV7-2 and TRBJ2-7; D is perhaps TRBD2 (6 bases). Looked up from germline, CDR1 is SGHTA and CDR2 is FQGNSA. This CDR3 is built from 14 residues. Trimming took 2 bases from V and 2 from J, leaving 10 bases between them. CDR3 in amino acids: CASSLSGLPYEQYF. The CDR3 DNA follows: TGTGCCAGCAGCTTATCGGGACTTCCCTACGAGCAGTACTTC.